This TCR beta chain was captured in a study of monozygotic twins with inflammatory bowel disease. Blood was drawn once per donor, and each sample measured roughly 2.5 ml. The template-switching step introduced UMIs that carried a 6-nucleotide sample barcode. After re-calling the 5' RACE reads, TCRdb lists one entry per CDR3 protein, DNA absent. The sample's table shows 330,000 or so distinct CDR3 sequences. The CDR3 runs 13 residues. The germline gives CDR1 MGHRA, CDR2 YSYEKL. Notes on the study in general: The authors note that differing immunosuppressive treatments may have added variability to patient repertoires. Healthy twins showed more clonotype sharing with others than IBD patients, especially patients with disease activity.

About this clonotype: Antigen unknown.

The rearrangement uses TRBV4-1 and TRBJ1-1. The TCR was taken from a human donor with ulcerative colitis or Crohn's disease, or a healthy co-twin of an affected twin (not recorded which). The sequenced sample was blood. This CDR3 is CASSRERNTEAFF.